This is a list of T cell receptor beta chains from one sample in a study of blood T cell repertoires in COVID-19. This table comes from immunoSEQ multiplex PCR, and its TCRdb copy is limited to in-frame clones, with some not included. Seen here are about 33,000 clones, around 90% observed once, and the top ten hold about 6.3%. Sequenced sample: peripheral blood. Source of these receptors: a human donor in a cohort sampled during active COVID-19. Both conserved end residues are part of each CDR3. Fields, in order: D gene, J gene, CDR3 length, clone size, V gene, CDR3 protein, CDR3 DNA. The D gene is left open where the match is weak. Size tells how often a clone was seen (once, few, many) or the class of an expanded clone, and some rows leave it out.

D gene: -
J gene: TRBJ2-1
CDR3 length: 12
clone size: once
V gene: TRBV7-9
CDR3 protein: CASSPLSGEQFF
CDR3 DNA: TGTGCCAGCAGCCCTCTGAGTGGTGAGCAGTTCTTC

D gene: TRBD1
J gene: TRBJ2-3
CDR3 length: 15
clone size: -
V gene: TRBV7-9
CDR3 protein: CASSFGQGSTDTQYF
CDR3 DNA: TGTGCCAGCAGCTTCGGACAGGGAAGCACAGATACGCAGTATTTT

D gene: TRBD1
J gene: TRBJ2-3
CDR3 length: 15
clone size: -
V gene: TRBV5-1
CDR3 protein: CASSLDRRSTDTQYF
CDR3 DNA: TGCGCCAGCAGCCTGGACAGGAGAAGCACAGATACGCAGTATTTT

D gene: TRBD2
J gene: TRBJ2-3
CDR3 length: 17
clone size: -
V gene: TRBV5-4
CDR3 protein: CASSLSLAGGEGDTQYF
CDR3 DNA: TGTGCCAGCAGCTTGTCCCTAGCGGGGGGAGAGGGGGATACGCAGTATTTT

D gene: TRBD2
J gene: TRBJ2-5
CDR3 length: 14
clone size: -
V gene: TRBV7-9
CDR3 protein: CASSAPSGEETQYF
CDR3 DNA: TGTGCCAGCAGCGCCCCTAGCGGGGAAGAGACCCAGTACTTC

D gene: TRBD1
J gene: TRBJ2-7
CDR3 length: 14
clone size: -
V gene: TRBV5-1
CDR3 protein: CASSLGQGNYEQYF
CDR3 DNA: TGCGCCAGCAGCTTAGGACAGGGAAACTACGAGCAGTACTTC

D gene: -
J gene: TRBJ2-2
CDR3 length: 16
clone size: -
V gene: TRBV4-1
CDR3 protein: CASSLALRDFTGELFF
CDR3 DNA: TGCGCCAGCAGCCTAGCCCTCCGGGACTTCACCGGGGAGCTGTTTTTT

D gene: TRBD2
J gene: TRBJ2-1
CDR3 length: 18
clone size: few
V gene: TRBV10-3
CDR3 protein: CAISEKWWSSGLYNEQFF
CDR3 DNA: TGTGCCATCAGTGAAAAGTGGTGGAGTAGCGGGTTATACAATGAGCAGTTCTTC

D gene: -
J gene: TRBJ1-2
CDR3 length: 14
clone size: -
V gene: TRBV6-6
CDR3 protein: CASSPSGRQHGYTF
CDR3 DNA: TGTGCCAGCAGCCCCTCGGGGAGGCAGCATGGCTACACCTTC

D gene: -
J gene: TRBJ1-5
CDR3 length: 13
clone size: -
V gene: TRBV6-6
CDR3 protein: CASSSGGLVPQHF
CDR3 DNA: TGTGCCAGCAGTTCCGGGGGGCTTGTGCCCCAGCATTTT

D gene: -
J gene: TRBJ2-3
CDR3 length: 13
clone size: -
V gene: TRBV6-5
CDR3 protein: CASSSGRLDTQYF
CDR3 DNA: TGTGCCAGCAGTTCGGGGAGGTTAGATACGCAGTATTTT

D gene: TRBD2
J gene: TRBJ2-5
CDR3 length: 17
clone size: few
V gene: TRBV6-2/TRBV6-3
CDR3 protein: CASSYDSGSPKLETQYF
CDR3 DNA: TGTGCCAGCAGTTACGATAGCGGGAGCCCTAAATTGGAGACCCAGTACTTC

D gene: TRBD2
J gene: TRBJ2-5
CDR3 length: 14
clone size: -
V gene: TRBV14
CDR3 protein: CASSRTSGRETQYF
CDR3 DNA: TGTGCCAGCAGCCGGACTAGCGGGAGGGAGACCCAGTACTTC

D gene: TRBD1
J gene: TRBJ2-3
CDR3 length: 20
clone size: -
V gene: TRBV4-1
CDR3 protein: CASSQDTGTGYWGSTDTQYF
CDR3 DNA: TGCGCCAGCAGCCAGGACACCGGGACAGGGTATTGGGGAAGCACAGATACGCAGTATTTT

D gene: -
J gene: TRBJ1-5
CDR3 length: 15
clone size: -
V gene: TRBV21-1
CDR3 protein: CASSSLRGINQPQHF
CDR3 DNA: TGTGCCAGCAGCAGCCTCAGGGGCATAAATCAGCCCCAGCATTTT

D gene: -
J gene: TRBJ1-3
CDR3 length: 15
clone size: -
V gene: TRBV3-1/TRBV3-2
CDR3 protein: CASSQVPDSGNTIYF
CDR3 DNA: TGTGCCAGCAGCCAAGTTCCAGACTCTGGAAACACCATATATTTT

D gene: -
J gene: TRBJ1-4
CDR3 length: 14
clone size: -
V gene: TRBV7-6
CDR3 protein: CASSLGQQNEKLFF
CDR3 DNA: TGTGCCAGCAGCTTAGGACAGCAGAATGAAAAACTGTTTTTT

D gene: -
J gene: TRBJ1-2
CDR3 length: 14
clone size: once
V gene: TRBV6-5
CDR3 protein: CASRFRSGAYGYTF
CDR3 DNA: TGTGCCAGCCGGTTCCGCTCTGGGGCCTATGGCTACACCTTC

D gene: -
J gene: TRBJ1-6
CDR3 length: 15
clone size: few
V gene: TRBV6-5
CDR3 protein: CASSYARQSNSPLHF
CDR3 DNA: TGTGCCAGCAGTTATGCCCGACAGTCGAATTCACCCCTCCACTTT

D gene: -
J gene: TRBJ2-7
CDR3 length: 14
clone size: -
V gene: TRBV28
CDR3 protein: CASSLHHGAYEQYF
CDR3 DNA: TGTGCCAGCAGTTTACACCACGGAGCCTACGAGCAGTACTTC

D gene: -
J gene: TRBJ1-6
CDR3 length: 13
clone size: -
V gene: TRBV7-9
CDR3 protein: CASSLTGNSPLHF
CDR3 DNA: TGTGCCAGCAGCCTCACAGGAAATTCACCCCTCCACTTT

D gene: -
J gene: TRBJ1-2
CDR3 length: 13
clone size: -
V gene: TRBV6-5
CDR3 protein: CASSYGQGNGYTF
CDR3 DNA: TGTGCCAGCAGTTACGGGCAGGGAAATGGCTACACCTTC

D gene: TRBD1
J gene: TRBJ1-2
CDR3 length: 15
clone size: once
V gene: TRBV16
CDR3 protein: CASSRPTGGIYGYTF
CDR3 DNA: TGTGCCAGCAGCCGACCGACAGGGGGCATCTATGGCTACACCTTC

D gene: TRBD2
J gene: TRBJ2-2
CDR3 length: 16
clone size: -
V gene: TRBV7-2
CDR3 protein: CASSLVASGSAGELFF
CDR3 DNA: TGTGCCAGCAGCTTAGTGGCTAGCGGGAGTGCCGGGGAGCTGTTTTTT

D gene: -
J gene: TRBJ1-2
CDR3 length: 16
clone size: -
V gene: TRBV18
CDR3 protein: CASSRRQTNANYGYTF
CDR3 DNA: TGTGCCAGCTCACGGCGACAGACAAATGCTAACTATGGCTACACCTTC

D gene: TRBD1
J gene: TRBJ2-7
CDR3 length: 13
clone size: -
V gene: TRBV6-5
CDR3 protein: CASSLDRVGEQYF
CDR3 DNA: TGTGCCAGTAGCCTGGACAGGGTCGGCGAGCAGTACTTC

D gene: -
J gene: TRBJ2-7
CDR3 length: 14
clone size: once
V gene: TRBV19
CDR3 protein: CASSRIGSSYEQYF
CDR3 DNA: TGTGCCAGTAGTCGAATCGGGAGCTCCTACGAGCAGTACTTC

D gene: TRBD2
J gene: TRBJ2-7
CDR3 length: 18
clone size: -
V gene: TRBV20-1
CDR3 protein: CSASTNGAGTSRVYEQYF
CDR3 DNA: TGCAGTGCTAGTACTAACGGAGCGGGGACTAGTCGTGTGTACGAGCAGTACTTC

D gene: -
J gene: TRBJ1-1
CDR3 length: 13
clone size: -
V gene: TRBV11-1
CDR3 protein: CASTRVTNTEAFF
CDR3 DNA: TGTGCCAGCACCCGCGTAACGAACACTGAAGCTTTCTTT

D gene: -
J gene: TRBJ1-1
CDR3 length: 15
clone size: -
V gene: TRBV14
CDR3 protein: CASSQDPGGNTEAFF
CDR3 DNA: TGTGCCAGCAGCCAAGATCCCGGGGGGAACACTGAAGCTTTCTTT

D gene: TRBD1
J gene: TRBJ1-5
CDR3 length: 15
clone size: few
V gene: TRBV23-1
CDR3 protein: CASSQMTGSDQPQHF
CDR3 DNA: TGCGCCAGCAGTCAAATGACAGGGTCCGATCAGCCCCAGCATTTT

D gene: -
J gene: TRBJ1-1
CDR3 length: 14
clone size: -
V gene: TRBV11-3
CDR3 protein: CASSPSRGSTEAFF
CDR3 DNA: TGTGCCAGCAGCCCCTCGCGCGGTAGCACTGAAGCTTTCTTT

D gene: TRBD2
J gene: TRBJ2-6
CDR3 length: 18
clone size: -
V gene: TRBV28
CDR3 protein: CASSLLRSGRLGANVLTF
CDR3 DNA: TGTGCCAGCAGTTTGTTACGGAGCGGGAGGCTTGGGGCCAACGTCCTGACTTTC

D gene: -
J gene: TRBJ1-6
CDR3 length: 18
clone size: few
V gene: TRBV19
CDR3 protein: CASSILSGSPPSNPPLHF
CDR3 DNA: TGTGCCAGTAGTATATTAAGTGGGAGCCCTCCTAGTAATCCACCCCTCCACTTT

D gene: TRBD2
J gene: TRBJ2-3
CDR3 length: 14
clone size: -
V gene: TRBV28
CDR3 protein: CASTRGGITDTQYF
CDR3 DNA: TGTGCCAGCACCCGGGGGGGGATCACAGATACGCAGTATTTT

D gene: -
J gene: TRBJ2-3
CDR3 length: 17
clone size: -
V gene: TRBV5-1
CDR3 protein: CASSAPLGQVLTDTQYF
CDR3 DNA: TGCGCCAGCAGCGCTCCACTAGGCCAAGTGCTCACAGATACGCAGTATTTT

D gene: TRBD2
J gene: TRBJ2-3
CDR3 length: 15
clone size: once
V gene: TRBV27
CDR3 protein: CASSLYSGNPDTQYF
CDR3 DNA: TGTGCCAGCAGTTTGTATAGCGGGAACCCAGATACGCAGTATTTT

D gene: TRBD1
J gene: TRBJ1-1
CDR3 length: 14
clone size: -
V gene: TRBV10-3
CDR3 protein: CAISGQGPNTEAFF
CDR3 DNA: TGTGCCATCAGTGGACAGGGTCCGAACACTGAAGCTTTCTTT

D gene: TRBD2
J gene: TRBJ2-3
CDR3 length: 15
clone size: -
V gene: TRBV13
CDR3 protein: CASSLDPERGDTQYF
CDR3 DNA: TGTGCCAGCAGCTTAGACCCTGAGCGGGGAGATACGCAGTATTTT

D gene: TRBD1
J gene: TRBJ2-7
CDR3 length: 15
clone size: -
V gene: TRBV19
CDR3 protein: CASSSLRDRADEQYF
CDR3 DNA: TGTGCCAGTAGTAGCCTGCGGGACAGGGCCGACGAGCAGTACTTC

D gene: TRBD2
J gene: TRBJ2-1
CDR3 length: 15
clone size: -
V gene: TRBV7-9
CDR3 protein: CASSPPQAGRNEQFF
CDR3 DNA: TGTGCCAGCAGCCCGCCCCAAGCGGGGCGCAATGAGCAGTTCTTC

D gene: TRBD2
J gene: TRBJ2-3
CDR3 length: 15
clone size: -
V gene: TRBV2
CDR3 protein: CASSLLAGAPSTQYF
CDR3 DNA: TGTGCCAGCTCGTTACTAGCGGGCGCCCCCAGTACGCAGTATTTT

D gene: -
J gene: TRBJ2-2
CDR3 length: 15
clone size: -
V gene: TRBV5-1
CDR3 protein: CASSLGRANTGELFF
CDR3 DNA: TGCGCCAGCAGCTTGGGCCGGGCGAACACCGGGGAGCTGTTTTTT

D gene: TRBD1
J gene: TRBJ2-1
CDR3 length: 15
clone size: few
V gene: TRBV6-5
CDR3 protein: CASSSGTGWGNEQFF
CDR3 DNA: TGTGCCAGCAGCTCCGGGACAGGGTGGGGCAATGAGCAGTTCTTC

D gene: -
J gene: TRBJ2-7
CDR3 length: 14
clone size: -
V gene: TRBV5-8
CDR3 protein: CASLSPGGNYEQYF
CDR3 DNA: TGTGCCAGCCTAAGTCCAGGGGGGAACTACGAGCAGTACTTC

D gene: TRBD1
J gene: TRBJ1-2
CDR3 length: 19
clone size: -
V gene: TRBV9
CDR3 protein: CASSNRRGAGGIVDYGYTF
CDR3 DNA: TGTGCCAGCAGCAACCGAAGGGGAGCAGGGGGAATTGTTGACTATGGCTACACCTTC

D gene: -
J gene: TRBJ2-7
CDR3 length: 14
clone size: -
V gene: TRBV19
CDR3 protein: CASSLRQGGYEQYF
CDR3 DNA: TGTGCCAGTAGTCTAAGACAGGGAGGATACGAGCAGTACTTC

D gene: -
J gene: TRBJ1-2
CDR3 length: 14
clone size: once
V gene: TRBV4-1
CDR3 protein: CASSLGPQSYGYTF
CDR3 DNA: TGCGCCAGCAGCCTTGGGCCCCAGAGCTATGGCTACACCTTC

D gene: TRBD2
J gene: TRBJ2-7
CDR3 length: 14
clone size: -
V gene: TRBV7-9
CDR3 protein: CASSPLAGAYEQYF
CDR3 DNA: TGTGCCAGCAGCCCCCTAGCGGGAGCCTACGAGCAGTACTTC

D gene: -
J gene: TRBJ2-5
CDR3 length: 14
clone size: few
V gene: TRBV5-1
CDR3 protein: CASSWRVGAETQYF
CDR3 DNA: TGCGCCAGCAGCTGGAGGGTGGGCGCAGAGACCCAGTACTTC

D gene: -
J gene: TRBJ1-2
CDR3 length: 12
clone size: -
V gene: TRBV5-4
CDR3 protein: CASSPPSGGYTF
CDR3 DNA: TGTGCCAGCAGCCCCCCCTCAGGAGGCTACACCTTC

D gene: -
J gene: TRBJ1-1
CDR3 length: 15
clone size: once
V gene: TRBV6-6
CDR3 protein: CASSYSTGQNTEAFF
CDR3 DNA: TGTGCCAGCAGTTACTCGACAGGTCAGAACACTGAAGCTTTCTTT

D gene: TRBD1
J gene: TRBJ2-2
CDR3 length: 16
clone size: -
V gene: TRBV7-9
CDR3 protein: CASSLPGQAFSGELFF
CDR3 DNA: TGTGCCAGCAGCTTACCGGGACAGGCGTTTTCCGGGGAGCTGTTTTTT

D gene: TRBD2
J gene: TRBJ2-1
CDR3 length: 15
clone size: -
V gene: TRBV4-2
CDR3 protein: CASSQGAGGHNEQFF
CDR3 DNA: TGTGCCAGCAGCCAGGGGGCGGGGGGGCATAATGAGCAGTTCTTC

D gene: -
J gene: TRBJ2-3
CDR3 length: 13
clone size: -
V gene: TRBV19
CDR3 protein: CASSIDPADTQYF
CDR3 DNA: TGTGCCAGTAGTATAGATCCGGCAGATACGCAGTATTTT

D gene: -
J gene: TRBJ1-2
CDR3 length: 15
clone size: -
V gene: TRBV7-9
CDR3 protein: CASSLWGLGGDGYTF
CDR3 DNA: TGTGCCAGCAGCTTATGGGGACTCGGAGGGGATGGCTACACCTTC

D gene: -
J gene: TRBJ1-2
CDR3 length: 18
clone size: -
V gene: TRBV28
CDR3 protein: CASEGFAKRADLNYGYTF
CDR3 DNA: TGTGCCAGCGAAGGTTTTGCAAAACGAGCCGACTTGAACTATGGCTACACCTTC

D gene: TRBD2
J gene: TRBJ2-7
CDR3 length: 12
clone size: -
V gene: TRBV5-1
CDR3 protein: CASRAGAGEQYF
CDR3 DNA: TGCGCCAGCAGGGCGGGAGCGGGAGAGCAGTACTTC